These T cell receptor beta chains were read from a single sample in a study of blood T cell repertoires in COVID-19. Clones were read by immunoSEQ multiplex PCR, and TCRdb kept only the in-frame ones, dropping some. The table has roughly 80,000 clones, over 70% seen once. Sequenced material: peripheral blood. Receptors were obtained from a middle-aged man with active COVID-19. Each CDR3 is given with its conserved first and last residue. Each record gives: clone size, V gene, D gene, J gene, CDR3 DNA, CDR3 protein. D genes are given only for firm matches. Only some rows state a clone size, as once, few, many or a class for expanded clones.

>-|TRBV27|TRBD1|TRBJ1-3
TGTGCCAGCAGTAGGACAGGGGCGGACACCATATATTTT
CASSRTGADTIYF
>-|TRBV21-1|-|TRBJ2-3
TGTGCCAAAAAGGCCCGACTAGCCAGAGGGGGAGATACGCAGTATTTT
CAKKARLARGGDTQYF
>-|TRBV7-2|-|TRBJ2-7
TGTGCCAGCGGGGCAGTGACAGTGACCTACGAGCAGTACTTC
CASGAVTVTYEQYF
>-|TRBV7-9|-|TRBJ1-1
TGTGCCAGCAGCTTAGACCACAGGGAGGAAGCTTTCTTT
CASSLDHREEAFF
>-|TRBV7-8|-|TRBJ2-1
TGTGCCAGCAGCTTTACAGGGTACAATGAGCAGTTCTTC
CASSFTGYNEQFF
>-|TRBV19|TRBD1|TRBJ2-1
TGTGCCAGTAGATCCGGGACAGGGGAATACAATGAGCAGTTCTTC
CASRSGTGEYNEQFF
>-|TRBV7-2|-|TRBJ2-1
TGTGCCAGCAGCTCCTCGACTGGTGAGCAGTTCTTC
CASSSSTGEQFF
>-|TRBV28|TRBD1|TRBJ1-2
TGTGCCAGCAGTAGGACAGGGAGAGGCTACACCTTC
CASSRTGRGYTF
>few|TRBV9|TRBD2|TRBJ2-1
TGTGCCAGCAGCGTAGTCGGTAGCGGGGGGGCACATGAGCAGTTCTTC
CASSVVGSGGAHEQFF
>-|TRBV18|-|TRBJ2-7
TGTGCCAGCTCCCCCGCAGGCCACGAGCAGTACTTC
CASSPAGHEQYF
>-|TRBV30|-|TRBJ2-7
TGTGCCTGGAGCCGAGGTAGCGGAATCTACGAGCAGTACTTC
CAWSRGSGIYEQYF
>-|TRBV7-3|-|TRBJ1-1
TGTGCCAGCAGCACCGGACAGATGAACACTGAAGCTTTCTTT
CASSTGQMNTEAFF
>-|TRBV2|-|TRBJ2-7
TGTGCCTCCGGGGGTCTCGTCGAGCAGTACTTC
CASGGLVEQYF
>few|TRBV30|-|TRBJ2-7
TGTGCCTGGAGTGTACGACAATCCTACGAGCAGTACTTC
CAWSVRQSYEQYF
>-|TRBV12-3/TRBV12-4|-|TRBJ2-7
TGTGCCAGCAGCCAGGAGGGCGAGCAGTACTTC
CASSQEGEQYF
>-|TRBV27|-|TRBJ1-1
TGTGCCAGTTCTGCCTGGGAGTCACAGGGCGACACTGAAGCTTTCTTT
CASSAWESQGDTEAFF
>-|TRBV7-7|-|TRBJ1-3
TGTGCTAGCAGCTTAGTGGGCGGGAACCCCTCTGGAAACACCATATATTTT
CASSLVGGNPSGNTIYF
>once|TRBV2|-|TRBJ1-5
TGTGCCAGCAGTCAACAGGGTGCCCCTCGGCCCCAGCATTTT
CASSQQGAPRPQHF
>-|TRBV7-3|TRBD2|TRBJ2-1
TGTGCCAGCAGCCCTACTGGCGGGAGCTGGAATGAGCAGTTCTTC
CASSPTGGSWNEQFF
>-|TRBV6-2/TRBV6-3|TRBD2|TRBJ2-1
TGTGCCAGCAGTCTGCTCGGACTAGCGTCCTACAATGAGCAGTTCTTC
CASSLLGLASYNEQFF
>-|TRBV11-1|-|TRBJ2-3
TGTGCCAGCAGCCAACAAAAGAGGGCCGGCACAGATACGCAGTATTTT
CASSQQKRAGTDTQYF
>once|TRBV19|-|TRBJ1-2
TGTGCCAGTAGTAGGGCAGCTAACTATGGCTACACCTTC
CASSRAANYGYTF
>-|TRBV9|TRBD2|TRBJ2-3
TGTGCCAGCAGCCGCCGGCTAGCGGGAGGGGCTAGCACAGATACGCAGTATTTT
CASSRRLAGGASTDTQYF
>-|TRBV4-3|-|TRBJ2-1
TGCGCCAGCAGCCGCGGGGTGGGTTCCTACAATGAGCAGTTCTTC
CASSRGVGSYNEQFF
>once|TRBV2|-|TRBJ2-5
TGTGCCAGCAGTGAAGCGCGCGTGAGCGAGACCCAGTACTTC
CASSEARVSETQYF
>-|TRBV6-5|-|TRBJ2-4
TGTGCCAGCAGTTTCCTAAACATTCAGTACTTC
CASSFLNIQYF
>-|TRBV5-1|TRBD1|TRBJ1-1
TGCGCCAGCAGCTTGACAGGGGAATTGGGCACTGAAGCTTTCTTT
CASSLTGELGTEAFF
>-|TRBV6-5|-|TRBJ1-1
TGTGCCAGCAGATCGGACTTGGCCACTGAAGCTTTCTTT
CASRSDLATEAFF
>-|TRBV6-2/TRBV6-3|-|TRBJ1-5
TGTGCCAGCAGTTCGAACGGTAGCAATCAGCCCCAGCATTTT
CASSSNGSNQPQHF
>once|TRBV9|-|TRBJ1-2
TGTGCCAGCAGCCATAATAGGGACACGGGCTACACCTTC
CASSHNRDTGYTF
>-|TRBV9|-|TRBJ1-3
TGTGCCAGCAGCGTAGACGCAGTCACAGGAAACACCATATATTTT
CASSVDAVTGNTIYF
>-|TRBV5-8|TRBD1|TRBJ1-2
TGTGCCAGCATCCCCAGGGGGACAATTTTTAACTATGGCTACACCTTC
CASIPRGTIFNYGYTF
>-|TRBV6-2/TRBV6-3|TRBD2|TRBJ2-7
TGTGCCAGCAGTGGGCGACCGGGACTAGCGGGATCAGGAGCGAACGAGCAGTACTTC
CASSGRPGLAGSGANEQYF
>-|TRBV4-3|TRBD2|TRBJ2-1
TGCGCCAGCAGCCTCACCCACGGGACTAGCGGGAGCAATGAGCAGTTCTTC
CASSLTHGTSGSNEQFF
>-|TRBV27|TRBD1|TRBJ1-5
TGTGCCAGCAGTTATACAGGGGTCTGGTGCTCCCCTCCCTATAGCAATCAGCCCCAGCATTTT
CASSYTGVWCSPPYSNQPQHF
>once|TRBV6-7|-|TRBJ2-5
TGTGCCAGCATTAATAGAGTAGGAGGGGAAGAGACCCAGTACTTC
CASINRVGGEETQYF
>-|TRBV19|-|TRBJ1-5
TGTGCCAGTAGTATAGAGGCTAACTCCGCCGGGAGGCAGCCCCAGCATTTT
CASSIEANSAGRQPQHF
>once|TRBV28|TRBD1|TRBJ1-1
TGTGCCAGCGGTACTCTAGGCAGGGGGGACACTGAAGCTTTCTTT
CASGTLGRGDTEAFF
>once|TRBV6-5|-|TRBJ1-2
TGTGCCAGCAGTTACCGACTAGGTGGGGGAGACTATGGCTACACCTTC
CASSYRLGGGDYGYTF
>-|TRBV29-1|-|TRBJ1-3
TGCAGCGTTGAGCCCACAGGGATCCCTGGAAACACCATATATTTT
CSVEPTGIPGNTIYF
>-|TRBV5-4|TRBD2|TRBJ2-5
TGTGCCAGCAGCAGGACTAGCGGGGCCGGAGAGACCCAGTACTTC
CASSRTSGAGETQYF